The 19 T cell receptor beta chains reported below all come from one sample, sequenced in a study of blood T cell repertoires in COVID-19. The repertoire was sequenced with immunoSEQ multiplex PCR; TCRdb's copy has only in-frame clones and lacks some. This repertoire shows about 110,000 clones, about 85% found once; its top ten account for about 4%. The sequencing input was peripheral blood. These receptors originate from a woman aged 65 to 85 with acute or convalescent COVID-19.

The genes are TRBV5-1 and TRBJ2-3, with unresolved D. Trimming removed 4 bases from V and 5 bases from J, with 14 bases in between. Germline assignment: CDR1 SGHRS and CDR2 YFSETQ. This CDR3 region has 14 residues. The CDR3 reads CASSVAPVGDTQYF. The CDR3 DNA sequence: TGCGCCAGCAGCGTAGCCCCGGTGGGAGATACGCAGTATTTT.

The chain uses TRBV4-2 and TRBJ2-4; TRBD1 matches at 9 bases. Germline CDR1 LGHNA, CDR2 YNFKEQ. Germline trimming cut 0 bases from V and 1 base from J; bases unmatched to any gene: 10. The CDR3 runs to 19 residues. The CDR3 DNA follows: TGTGCCAGCAGCCAAGATCTAGGACAGGGGAAGGGTGCCAAAAACATTCAGTACTTC. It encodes CASSQDLGQGKGAKNIQYF.

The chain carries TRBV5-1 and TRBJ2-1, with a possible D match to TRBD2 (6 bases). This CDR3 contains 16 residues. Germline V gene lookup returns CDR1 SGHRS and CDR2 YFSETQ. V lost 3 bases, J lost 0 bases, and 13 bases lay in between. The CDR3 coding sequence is TGCGCCAGCAGCTCCCTCGGGGGAAGCTCCTACAATGAGCAGTTCTTC. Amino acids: CASSSLGGSSYNEQFF. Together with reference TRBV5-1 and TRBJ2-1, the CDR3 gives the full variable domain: KAGVTQTPRYLIKTRGQQVTLSCSPISGHRSVSWYQQTPGQGLQFLFEYFSETQRNKGNFPGRFSGRQFSNSRSEMNVSTLELGDSALYLCASSSLGGSSYNEQFFGPGTRLTVL.

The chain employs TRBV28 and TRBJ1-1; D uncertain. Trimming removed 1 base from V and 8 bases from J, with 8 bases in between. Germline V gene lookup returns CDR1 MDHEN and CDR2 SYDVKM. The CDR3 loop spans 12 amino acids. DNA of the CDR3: TGTGCCAGCAGTTTATTTGGCAGAGAAGCTTTCTTT. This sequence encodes CASSLFGREAFF.

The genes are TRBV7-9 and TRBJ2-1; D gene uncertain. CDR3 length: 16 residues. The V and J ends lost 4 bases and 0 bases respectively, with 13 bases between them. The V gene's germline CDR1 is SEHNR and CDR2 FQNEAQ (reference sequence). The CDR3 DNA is TGTGCCAGCAGCTCCTCCCGACCTAGCTCCTACAATGAGCAGTTCTTC. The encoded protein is CASSSSRPSSYNEQFF.

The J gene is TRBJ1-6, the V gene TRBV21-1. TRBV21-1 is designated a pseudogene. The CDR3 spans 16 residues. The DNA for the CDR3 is TGTGCCAGCAGCAAAGGGTATTGGTTGCGGGGTTCACCCCTCCACTTT. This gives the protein CASSKGYWLRGSPLHF.

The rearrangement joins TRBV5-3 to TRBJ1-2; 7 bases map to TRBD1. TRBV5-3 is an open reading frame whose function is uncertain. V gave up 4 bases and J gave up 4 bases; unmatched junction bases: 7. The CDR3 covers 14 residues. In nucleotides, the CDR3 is TGTGCCAGAAGCCCTCGACAGGGTCTCTATGGCTACACCTTC. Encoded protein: CARSPRQGLYGYTF.

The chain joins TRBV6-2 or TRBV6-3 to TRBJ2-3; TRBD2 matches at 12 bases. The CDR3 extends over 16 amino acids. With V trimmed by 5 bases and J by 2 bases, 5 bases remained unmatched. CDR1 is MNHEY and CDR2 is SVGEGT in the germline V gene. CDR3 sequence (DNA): TGTGCCAGCAGTCCCGGACTAGCGGGGCTCACAGATACGCAGTATTTT. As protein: CASSPGLAGLTDTQYF.

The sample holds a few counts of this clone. CDR3 sequence reads: CASSFRDGEAFF. The CDR3 bases are TGTGCCAGCAGTTTTCGGGATGGTGAAGCTTTCTTT. The chain links TRBV12-3 or TRBV12-4 to TRBJ1-1, with D uncertain. V was shortened by 3 bases and J by 7 bases, with 9 bases between the two germline ends. CDR3 length: 12 residues.

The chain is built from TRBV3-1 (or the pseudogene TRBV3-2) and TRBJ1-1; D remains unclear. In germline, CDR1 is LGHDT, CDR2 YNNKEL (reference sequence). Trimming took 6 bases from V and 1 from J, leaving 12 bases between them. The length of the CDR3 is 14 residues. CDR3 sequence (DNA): TGTGCCAGCAGGCAAAGGCGGGGGAACACTGAAGCTTTCTTT. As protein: CASRQRRGNTEAFF.

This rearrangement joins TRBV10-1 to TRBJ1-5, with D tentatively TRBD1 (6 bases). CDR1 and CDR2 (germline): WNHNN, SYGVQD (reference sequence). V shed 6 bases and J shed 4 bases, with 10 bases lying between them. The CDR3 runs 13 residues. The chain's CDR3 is CASRQGRNQPQHF. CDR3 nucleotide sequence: TGCGCCAGCAGACAGGGTAGGAATCAGCCCCAGCATTTT.

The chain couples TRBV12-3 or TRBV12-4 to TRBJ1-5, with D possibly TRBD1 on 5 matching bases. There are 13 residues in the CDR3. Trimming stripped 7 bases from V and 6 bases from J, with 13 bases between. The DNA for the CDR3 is TGTGCCAGCAATCAGGGATCGGGTCAGCCCCAGCATTTT. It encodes CASNQGSGQPQHF.

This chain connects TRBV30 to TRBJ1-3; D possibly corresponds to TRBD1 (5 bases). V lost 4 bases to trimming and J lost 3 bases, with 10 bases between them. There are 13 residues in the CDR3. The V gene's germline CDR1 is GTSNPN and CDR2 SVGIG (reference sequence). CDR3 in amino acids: CAWNLGGGNTIYF. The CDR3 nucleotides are TGTGCCTGGAACTTGGGGGGTGGAAACACCATATATTTT.

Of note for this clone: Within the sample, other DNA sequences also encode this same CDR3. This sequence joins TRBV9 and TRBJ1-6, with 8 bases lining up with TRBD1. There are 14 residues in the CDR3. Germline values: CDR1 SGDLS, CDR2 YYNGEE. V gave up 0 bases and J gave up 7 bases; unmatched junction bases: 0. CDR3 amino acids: CASSVGQGNSPLHF. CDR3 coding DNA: TGTGCCAGCAGCGTAGGACAGGGGAATTCACCCCTCCACTTT.

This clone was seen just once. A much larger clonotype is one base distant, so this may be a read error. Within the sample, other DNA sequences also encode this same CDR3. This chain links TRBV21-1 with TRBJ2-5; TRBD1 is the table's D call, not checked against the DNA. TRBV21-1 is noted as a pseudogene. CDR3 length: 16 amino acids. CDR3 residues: CASSKWARKDEETQYF. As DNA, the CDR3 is TGTGCCAGCAGCAAGTGGGCTCGGAAGGATGAAGAGACCCAGTACTTC.

The DNA of the CDR3 is TGTGCCAGCAGCGACAGGGGGCCGGGGACTGAAGCTTTCTTT. Translation gives CASSDRGPGTEAFF. This chain uses TRBV13 with TRBJ1-1; 10 nucleotides agree with TRBD1. The CDR3 has 14 residues. V lost 5 bases to trimming and J lost 5 bases; unmatched junction nucleotides: 5. The germline V gene has CDR1 PRHDT and CDR2 FYEKMQ (reference sequence).

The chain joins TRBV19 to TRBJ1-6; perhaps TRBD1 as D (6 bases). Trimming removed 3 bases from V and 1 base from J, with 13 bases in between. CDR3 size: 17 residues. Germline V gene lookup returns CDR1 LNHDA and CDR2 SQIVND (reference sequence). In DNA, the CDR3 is TGTGCCAGTAGTATCGGACAGCCAAGGTCCTATAATTCACCCCTCCACTTT. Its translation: CASSIGQPRSYNSPLHF.

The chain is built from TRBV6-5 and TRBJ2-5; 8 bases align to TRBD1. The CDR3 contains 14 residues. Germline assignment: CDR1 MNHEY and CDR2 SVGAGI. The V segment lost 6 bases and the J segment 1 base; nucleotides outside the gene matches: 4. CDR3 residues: CASRKGQAQETQYF. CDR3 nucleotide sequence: TGTGCCAGCAGGAAGGGACAGGCCCAAGAGACCCAGTACTTC.

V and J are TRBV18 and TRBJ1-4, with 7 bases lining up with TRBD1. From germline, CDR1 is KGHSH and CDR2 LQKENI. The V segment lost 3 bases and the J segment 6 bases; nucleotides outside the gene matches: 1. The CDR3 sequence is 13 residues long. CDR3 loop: CASSPGTDEKLFF. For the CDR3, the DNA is TGTGCCAGCTCACCCGGGACAGATGAAAAACTGTTTTTT.